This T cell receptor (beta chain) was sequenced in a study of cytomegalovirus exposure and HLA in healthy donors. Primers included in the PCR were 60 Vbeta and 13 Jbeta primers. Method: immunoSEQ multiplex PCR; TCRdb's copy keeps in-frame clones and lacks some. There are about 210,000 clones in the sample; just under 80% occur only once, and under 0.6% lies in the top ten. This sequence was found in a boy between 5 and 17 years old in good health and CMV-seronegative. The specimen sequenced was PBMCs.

The CDR3, as DNA: TGTGCCAGCAGCGTGATAGACAGTGGCCACGAGCAGTACTTC. Amino acids: CASSVIDSGHEQYF. The chain has TRBV7-6 and TRBJ2-7; a possible D gene is TRBD1 (5 bases). The V end lost 5 bases, the J end lost 5 bases, and 16 bases lay between the germline ends. The CDR3 runs 14 residues. Germline CDR1 is SGHVS and CDR2 is FNYEAQ. Supplemented by reference TRBV7-6 and TRBJ2-7, the full variable domain reads GAGVSQSPRYKVTKRGQDVALRCDPISGHVSLYWYRQALGQGPEFLTYFNYEAQQDKSGLPNDRFSAERPEGSISTLTIQRTEQRDSAMYRCASSVIDSGHEQYFGPGTRLTVT.